This TCR beta chain was observed in a study of blood T cell repertoires in COVID-19. Repertoires were generated with immunoSEQ multiplex PCR, while TCRdb's copy carries only in-frame clones and drops some. The repertoire includes tens of thousands of clones, roughly 85% of them detected once, and approximately 19% sits in the top ten. Trimming removed 8 bases from V and 4 bases from J, with 14 bases in between. The CDR3 is 13 amino acids. CDR1 and CDR2 (germline): MDHEN, SYDVKM. This clonotype originated in a woman older than 75 with acute or convalescent COVID-19. V and J are TRBV28 and TRBJ2-5, with D perhaps matching TRBD2 (5 bases). Sequenced: peripheral blood. The CDR3 DNA reads TGTGCCAGCGGACTGCAGGCCCCAGAGACCCAGTACTTC. Encoded protein: CASGLQAPETQYF.